The clone carrying this T cell receptor beta chain was found a few times. Its antigen remains unknown. Researchers attached unique molecular identifiers to individual cDNA molecules. One entry per CDR3 protein, called by TCRdb with MiXCR from the 5' RACE reads. Among about 40,000 distinct CDR3 sequences listed, roughly 5% were seen once. From germline, CDR1 is LNHDA and CDR2 SQIVND (reference sequence). Deletions cut 5 bases from V and 1 base from J, with 18 bases between. The CDR3 runs 17 residues. This record belongs to a study of early T cells in non-severe SARS-CoV-2 infection. Study-level points and caveats: VDJdb matching, biased toward anti-spike CD8 responses, missed private and CD4 specificities.

The clonotype comes from an adult who was a healthcare worker with PCR-confirmed SARS-CoV-2 infection or an uninfected control (not recorded which). The genes are TRBV19 and TRBJ2-1; D unclear. Sample: whole blood. The CDR3 region is CASSQSSGYTSYNEQFF. The CDR3 coding sequence is TGTGCCAGTAGTCAGAGCTCAGGATATACTTCCTACAATGAGCAGTTCTTC.